Sequencing of this T cell receptor (beta chain) was carried out in a study of shared clonotypes between healthy human individuals (dated by TCRdb to about 2020). Regarding the research as a whole: The cohort included three men and a couple of women between 18 and 49 years of age. For each donor, three plates each were used for CD4 naive and CD4 memory, two plates were used for CD8 naive, and one plate was used for CD8 memory. Blood TCR repertoires of about 5 healthy adults were deeply sequenced to estimate repertoire size and the extent of clonotype sharing between individuals. To increase sequencing depth and limit assay-specific biases, different laboratories used diverse techniques to prepare libraries and sequence TCR repertoires. Per donor, leukapheresis produced somewhere between about 0.94 and 8.9 billion PBMCs. The paper as a whole reports these results and caveats: Only blood was sampled, and tissue TCR repertoires likely differ from those in blood. Based on pairwise subsampling, the degree of clonotype sharing among donors was expected to be affected by sequencing depth. Rarefaction of sorted-subset datasets indicated incomplete sequencing despite the large sequencing depth. Because the study included only a small number of donors, the genetic and exposure-history diversity represented was limited. Naive subsets generally had larger estimated clonotype richness than memory subsets did. About 5% of naive CD4, 3.5% of naive CD8, 2.3% of memory CD4, and less than 0.45% of memory CD8 clonotypes were shared across a few donors. Compared with non-shared clonotypes, clonotypes shared by all four sorted-subset donors had higher generation probabilities.

About this clone itself: The specificity of this receptor is unknown. Qualities for individual bases were not recorded, and no much larger clone is one base off.

Healthy HIV-negative adults with no recently reported acute infections or vaccinations were included as donors. All donors were Caucasian adults living in Nashville, Tennessee, USA. CD4+ T cells were enriched through magnetic negative selection, after which naive cells were positively selected on CD45RA and the remaining negative fraction served as the memory subset. Blood was collected by leukapheresis, and PBMCs were isolated by Ficoll-Histopaque density gradient centrifugation and then cryopreserved in liquid nitrogen vapor phase. Purity and quantity of every magnetically sorted T cell population were checked by analytical flow cytometry. Each sorted fraction had its genomic DNA isolated and then quantified by UV absorbance on a Nanodrop 2000c. Using the deep immunoSEQ assay, multiplex PCR amplified TCR CDR3 regions from genomic DNA. Extracted genomic DNA from each cell subset was spread evenly across all wells of several immunoSEQ 96-well plates, with each plate serving as a replicate. For sorted subsets, each replicate PCR was loaded with around 220 ng genomic DNA, equivalent to about 33,000 T cell genomes. Purified libraries were measured with a Qubit 3.0 fluorometer, size-checked on a Bioanalyzer 2100, and measured again with the KAPA Library Quantification kit. A separate single-read 150-cycle Illumina NextSeq 550 flow cell was used to sequence each immunoSEQ 96-well plate. On the study's bioinformatics: Because the immunoSEQ output held only junctional sequences and lacked quality scores, the filtering could not match the filtering applied to full-length reads. To assign V/J genes and CDR3, sequences were annotated against IMGT germline references using PyIR, a Python wrapper for IgBLAST v1.9. Any read was removed if the V/J assignment was weak (E-value above 1e-6), the CDR3 was missing, or the read contained stop codons, out-of-frame junctions, or ambiguous translated residues. V3J clonotypes were defined as sequences sharing an identical inferred V gene, J gene, and CDR3 amino acid sequence. To compute the percentage overlap between repertoires, the number of shared unique clonotypes was divided by the size of the smaller repertoire. Three approaches were used to assess repertoire richness: RTK rarefaction, the Chao1 estimator, and Recon v2.1 estimates of unobserved clonotypes. For all TCRbeta clonotypes obtained by the gDNA method from a few donors, generation probabilities were computed with OLGA. In TCRdb, the immuneACCESS table is reduced to in-frame sequences with V and J assigned. These tables do not hold every clone; where another copy was compared, an unresolved V gene accounts for under half, and the others remain unexplained. The DNA was the basis for D and trimming; V, J and clone size are from that table. A total of a few million clones appear in this sample, 92% of them only once. The top ten clones comprise around 0.4% of the sample.

Sequenced: naive CD4+ T cells from PBMCs. Per the publication, the cell subset or site label means: CD45RA+ positively selected. This TCR came from a young man in good health. Some clones in this sample may be carry-over from other donors' samples.

DNA sequence: TGTGCCAGCAGCGACGGGACTACCTATCCTCGTGGCGGAGGGTCCCAGTACTTC. It codes for CASSDGTTYPRGGGSQYF. Here the chain combines TRBV7-2 and TRBJ2-5, with 7 central nucleotides matching TRBD2. For this chain, trimming is 5 bases at the V end and 9 bases at the J end, and the number of junction bases without a gene match is 24. There are 18 amino acids in the CDR3, from cysteine to phenylalanine inclusive. The DNA shown is the 54-base CDR3, in frame from base 1. As encoded in the germline V gene, CDR1 is SGHTA while CDR2 is FQGNSA.